A selection of T cell receptor beta chains follows, all from one sample in a study of cytomegalovirus exposure and HLA in healthy donors. Method: immunoSEQ multiplex PCR; TCRdb's copy keeps in-frame clones and lacks some. The repertoire has 160,000 or so clones, about three quarters of them found once; the top ten carry roughly 5%. The sample consisted of PBMCs. These receptors were obtained from a man aged 35-49 years in good health and CMV-seronegative. Both conserved end residues are part of each CDR3. The order of the fields is D gene, V gene, clone size, J gene, CDR3 DNA, CDR3 protein. A D gene is named only where the DNA matches it firmly. Part of the rows lack a size; the others show once, few, many or a class for expanded clones.

d_gene: NA
v_gene: TRBV4-3
abundance: NA
j_gene: TRBJ1-1
CDR3nt: TGCGCCAGCAGCCTAAAACAGGTGAACACTGAAGCTTTCTTT
CDR3aa: CASSLKQVNTEAFF

d_gene: NA
v_gene: TRBV5-1
abundance: NA
j_gene: TRBJ2-2
CDR3nt: TGCGCCAGCAGCTTGGACACTAGCTCCGGGGAGCTGTTTTTC
CDR3aa: CASSLDTSSGELFF

d_gene: NA
v_gene: TRBV2
abundance: NA
j_gene: TRBJ2-7
CDR3nt: TGTGCCAGCAGATCAAGGGGGTCCCCCTACGAGCAGTACTTC
CDR3aa: CASRSRGSPYEQYF

d_gene: TRBD2
v_gene: TRBV7-2
abundance: NA
j_gene: TRBJ2-1
CDR3nt: TGTGCCAGCAGCGCGACTAGCGGGGGGTACAATGAGCAGTTCTTC
CDR3aa: CASSATSGGYNEQFF

d_gene: TRBD1
v_gene: TRBV2
abundance: NA
j_gene: TRBJ2-1
CDR3nt: TGTGCCAGCAGGGCTGACAGGGGGCTCAATGAGCAGTTCTTC
CDR3aa: CASRADRGLNEQFF

d_gene: NA
v_gene: TRBV4-1
abundance: once
j_gene: TRBJ1-5
CDR3nt: TGCGCCAGCAGCCAAATCAGTCAACAGCCCCAGCATTTT
CDR3aa: CASSQISQQPQHF

d_gene: TRBD1
v_gene: TRBV7-9
abundance: NA
j_gene: TRBJ2-7
CDR3nt: TGTGCCAGCAGCTTAGACAGGGGCGAGCAGTACTTC
CDR3aa: CASSLDRGEQYF

d_gene: NA
v_gene: TRBV7-2
abundance: NA
j_gene: TRBJ2-3
CDR3nt: TGTGCCAGCAGCTTATACGGGGGAGCTGGCGATACGCAGTATTTT
CDR3aa: CASSLYGGAGDTQYF

d_gene: TRBD2
v_gene: TRBV10-3
abundance: NA
j_gene: TRBJ2-1
CDR3nt: TGTGCCATCAGTGAGACTAGCGGGAAGCGAAATGAGCAGTTCTTC
CDR3aa: CAISETSGKRNEQFF

d_gene: NA
v_gene: TRBV4-1
abundance: NA
j_gene: TRBJ2-1
CDR3nt: TGCGCCAGCAGCCCCGGACAGACAGATTACAATGAGCAGTTCTTC
CDR3aa: CASSPGQTDYNEQFF

d_gene: NA
v_gene: TRBV4-1
abundance: NA
j_gene: TRBJ2-5
CDR3nt: TGCGCCAGCAGCCAATTCCCGGGGGAAGAGACCCAGTACTTC
CDR3aa: CASSQFPGEETQYF

d_gene: NA
v_gene: TRBV5-6
abundance: NA
j_gene: TRBJ1-1
CDR3nt: TGTGCCAGCAGCATCAGGGGCCTGAACACTGAAGCTTTCTTT
CDR3aa: CASSIRGLNTEAFF

d_gene: NA
v_gene: TRBV19
abundance: once
j_gene: TRBJ2-7
CDR3nt: TGTGCCAGTAGTCCTACGGACAGCCCCTACGAGCAGTACTTC
CDR3aa: CASSPTDSPYEQYF

d_gene: TRBD2
v_gene: TRBV5-1
abundance: once
j_gene: TRBJ2-5
CDR3nt: TGCGCCAGCAGCTTTCTAGCGGAAGAGACCCAGTACTTC
CDR3aa: CASSFLAEETQYF

d_gene: TRBD2
v_gene: TRBV5-5
abundance: NA
j_gene: TRBJ2-3
CDR3nt: TGTGCCAGCAGTTTTGGACTAGCGGGGGCCACAGATACGCAGTATTTT
CDR3aa: CASSFGLAGATDTQYF

d_gene: NA
v_gene: TRBV6-5
abundance: NA
j_gene: TRBJ1-1
CDR3nt: TGTGCCAGCACCCCCCAGTCAGGAGGAGCTTTCTTT
CDR3aa: CASTPQSGGAFF

d_gene: TRBD2
v_gene: TRBV7-8
abundance: NA
j_gene: TRBJ2-3
CDR3nt: TGTGCCAGCAGCTCTAGCGGGGCCCGCACAGATACGCAGTATTTT
CDR3aa: CASSSSGARTDTQYF

d_gene: TRBD1
v_gene: TRBV2
abundance: NA
j_gene: TRBJ2-5
CDR3nt: TGTGCCAGTGACAGGGCCCAAGAGACCCAGTACTTC
CDR3aa: CASDRAQETQYF

d_gene: NA
v_gene: TRBV21-1
abundance: few
j_gene: TRBJ2-7
CDR3nt: TGTGCCACCTTAGCGGGAAGTAGTTCCTACGAGCAGTACTTC
CDR3aa: CATLAGSSSYEQYF

d_gene: NA
v_gene: TRBV9
abundance: once
j_gene: TRBJ2-3
CDR3nt: TGTGCCAGCAGCGCCAGACTTTCAAACACAGATACGCAGTATTTT
CDR3aa: CASSARLSNTDTQYF

d_gene: NA
v_gene: TRBV4-3
abundance: NA
j_gene: TRBJ1-4
CDR3nt: TGCGCCAGCAGCCAAGCTGGGAGGGGCTGGGATGAAAAACTGTTTTTT
CDR3aa: CASSQAGRGWDEKLFF

d_gene: TRBD1
v_gene: TRBV5-8
abundance: NA
j_gene: TRBJ2-3
CDR3nt: TGTGCCGCAGGGACAGGGACACCAGATACGCAGTATTTT
CDR3aa: CAAGTGTPDTQYF

d_gene: NA
v_gene: TRBV10-1
abundance: once
j_gene: TRBJ2-5
CDR3nt: TGCGCCAGCAGTGAGAAGACAGTGACCCAGTACTTC
CDR3aa: CASSEKTVTQYF

d_gene: NA
v_gene: TRBV7-9
abundance: few
j_gene: TRBJ2-5
CDR3nt: TGTGCCAGCAGCTTAAGATTGGGCAGGGCCGAGACCCAGTACTTC
CDR3aa: CASSLRLGRAETQYF

d_gene: NA
v_gene: TRBV19
abundance: NA
j_gene: TRBJ1-1
CDR3nt: TGTGCCAGTAGTATAGAGTTGGGGAGGAACACTGAAGCTTTCTTT
CDR3aa: CASSIELGRNTEAFF

d_gene: TRBD1
v_gene: TRBV30
abundance: few
j_gene: TRBJ1-2
CDR3nt: TGTGCCTGGACATTCCAGGGGGCTTTGAGCTACACCTTC
CDR3aa: CAWTFQGALSYTF

d_gene: NA
v_gene: TRBV19
abundance: few
j_gene: TRBJ1-3
CDR3nt: TGTGCCAGTAGCGGGACAACTGGAAACACCATATATTTT
CDR3aa: CASSGTTGNTIYF

d_gene: TRBD2
v_gene: TRBV4-1
abundance: NA
j_gene: TRBJ2-7
CDR3nt: TGCGCCAGCAGCTCGAAATCACCGGGAGGCTACGAGCAGTACTTC
CDR3aa: CASSSKSPGGYEQYF

d_gene: TRBD2
v_gene: TRBV7-9
abundance: NA
j_gene: TRBJ2-3
CDR3nt: TGTGCCAGCAGCTTAGGGGACTACAGGGATACGCAGTATTTT
CDR3aa: CASSLGDYRDTQYF

d_gene: TRBD1
v_gene: TRBV11-2
abundance: few
j_gene: TRBJ1-6
CDR3nt: TGTGCCAGCAGCTTTCTAGGACAGGGTCGGTCACCCCTCCACTTT
CDR3aa: CASSFLGQGRSPLHF

d_gene: NA
v_gene: TRBV29-1
abundance: NA
j_gene: TRBJ2-3
CDR3nt: TGCAGCGTTGACCCCAGGCCCTCAGATACGCAGTATTTT
CDR3aa: CSVDPRPSDTQYF

d_gene: TRBD1
v_gene: TRBV28
abundance: NA
j_gene: TRBJ2-1
CDR3nt: TGTGCCAGCGGGACAGGGTCCTACAATGAGCAGTTCTTC
CDR3aa: CASGTGSYNEQFF

d_gene: TRBD1
v_gene: TRBV6-6
abundance: NA
j_gene: TRBJ2-7
CDR3nt: TGTGCCAGCAGTTACGGGACAGCCGCCTACGAGCAGTACTTC
CDR3aa: CASSYGTAAYEQYF

d_gene: NA
v_gene: TRBV20-1
abundance: NA
j_gene: TRBJ2-3
CDR3nt: TGCAGTGCTAGAGGAGGTACCACGCAGTATTTT
CDR3aa: CSARGGTTQYF

d_gene: NA
v_gene: TRBV4-1
abundance: once
j_gene: TRBJ1-5
CDR3nt: TGCGCCAGCAGCCAAGGTCGGGTCGGGAGCAATCAGCCCCAGCATTTT
CDR3aa: CASSQGRVGSNQPQHF

d_gene: TRBD2
v_gene: TRBV4-1
abundance: few
j_gene: TRBJ2-7
CDR3nt: TGCGCCAGCAGCCCACTGCCTAGCGGGGACAGCTACGAGCAGTACTTC
CDR3aa: CASSPLPSGDSYEQYF

d_gene: TRBD1
v_gene: TRBV7-9
abundance: NA
j_gene: TRBJ2-4
CDR3nt: TGTGCCAGCAGCGTGCCGGGACAGGGGGTCGCCAAAAACATTCAGTACTTC
CDR3aa: CASSVPGQGVAKNIQYF

d_gene: TRBD2
v_gene: TRBV6-1
abundance: NA
j_gene: TRBJ2-5
CDR3nt: TGTGCCAGCAGTGATCATCGGACTAGCGGGGGACAAGAGACCCAGTACTTC
CDR3aa: CASSDHRTSGGQETQYF

d_gene: NA
v_gene: TRBV7-3
abundance: once
j_gene: TRBJ2-3
CDR3nt: TGTGCCAGCAGCGATTCCTCCGGGATCACAGATACGCAGTATTTT
CDR3aa: CASSDSSGITDTQYF

d_gene: TRBD1
v_gene: TRBV7-3
abundance: few
j_gene: TRBJ2-3
CDR3nt: TGTGCCAGCAGCCCTAATGGTGCAGGGGGCGCCCATACGCAGTATTTT
CDR3aa: CASSPNGAGGAHTQYF

d_gene: NA
v_gene: TRBV11-1
abundance: NA
j_gene: TRBJ2-7
CDR3nt: TGTGCCAGCAGCTTAGAAGCCGAGCAGTACTTC
CDR3aa: CASSLEAEQYF

d_gene: NA
v_gene: TRBV5-1
abundance: NA
j_gene: TRBJ2-1
CDR3nt: TGCGCCAGCACGGCGGGTTTTGGTCCCACGAGCTCCTACAATGAGCAGTTCTTC
CDR3aa: CASTAGFGPTSSYNEQFF

d_gene: NA
v_gene: TRBV21-1
abundance: few
j_gene: TRBJ1-1
CDR3nt: TGTGCCAGCAGCAACGAGGGCCACGAGGCTTTCTTT
CDR3aa: CASSNEGHEAFF

d_gene: TRBD2
v_gene: TRBV2
abundance: NA
j_gene: TRBJ2-3
CDR3nt: TGTGCCAGCAGCCTACCTCTAGCGGGGTCCACAGATACGCAGTATTTT
CDR3aa: CASSLPLAGSTDTQYF

d_gene: NA
v_gene: TRBV28
abundance: NA
j_gene: TRBJ1-2
CDR3nt: TGTGCCAGCCTTGACATTAACTATGGCTACACCTTC
CDR3aa: CASLDINYGYTF

d_gene: TRBD1
v_gene: TRBV2
abundance: NA
j_gene: TRBJ2-7
CDR3nt: TGTGCCAGCAGACAGGGGACAAACCTCCACGAGCAGTACTTC
CDR3aa: CASRQGTNLHEQYF

d_gene: NA
v_gene: TRBV9
abundance: few
j_gene: TRBJ2-5
CDR3nt: TGTGCCAGCAGTACTCCACGGGATCGTGTTCAAGAGACCCAGTACTTC
CDR3aa: CASSTPRDRVQETQYF

d_gene: NA
v_gene: TRBV7-2
abundance: NA
j_gene: TRBJ1-1
CDR3nt: TGTGCCAGCAGCTTAACGGGGGGCTTAGGAGCTTTCTTT
CDR3aa: CASSLTGGLGAFF

d_gene: NA
v_gene: TRBV28
abundance: NA
j_gene: TRBJ2-4
CDR3nt: TGTGCCAGCAGTTTCAACGGGATCGCCAAAAACATTCAGTACTTC
CDR3aa: CASSFNGIAKNIQYF

d_gene: TRBD1
v_gene: TRBV7-2
abundance: NA
j_gene: TRBJ1-2
CDR3nt: TGTGCCAGCAGCTCAGGGGGCGGTGGCTACACCTTC
CDR3aa: CASSSGGGGYTF

d_gene: NA
v_gene: TRBV30
abundance: NA
j_gene: TRBJ2-1
CDR3nt: TGTGCCTGGACCTTTGGACTCGAGTCCTACAATGAGCAGTTCTTC
CDR3aa: CAWTFGLESYNEQFF